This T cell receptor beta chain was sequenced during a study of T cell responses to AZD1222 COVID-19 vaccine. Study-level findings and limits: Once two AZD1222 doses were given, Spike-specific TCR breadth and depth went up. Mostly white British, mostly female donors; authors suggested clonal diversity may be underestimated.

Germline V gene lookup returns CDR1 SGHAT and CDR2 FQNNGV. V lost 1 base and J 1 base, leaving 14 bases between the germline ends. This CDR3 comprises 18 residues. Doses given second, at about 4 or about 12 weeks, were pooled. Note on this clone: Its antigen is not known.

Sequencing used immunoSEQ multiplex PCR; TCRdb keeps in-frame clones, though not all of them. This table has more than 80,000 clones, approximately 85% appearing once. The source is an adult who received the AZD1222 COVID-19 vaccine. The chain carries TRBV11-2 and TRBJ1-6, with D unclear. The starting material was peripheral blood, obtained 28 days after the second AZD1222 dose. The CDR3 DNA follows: TGTGCCAGCAGCTTAGGAGCGGTCAGCGGATCCTATAATTCACCCCTCCACTTT. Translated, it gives CASSLGAVSGSYNSPLHF.